Given below is one TCR beta chain in context. Its antigen is not known. This record belongs to a study of blood T cells in healthy people across ages. Study-wide points: Among T cells, TCR beta diversity per million cells dropped roughly linearly as age rose.

The V gene lost 7 bases and the J gene lost 3 bases, with 14 bases spanning the gap. Germline CDR1 is MNHEY and CDR2 is SVGAGI. This CDR3 spans 14 amino acids. Donors were systemically healthy Caucasian individuals from Russia aged about 6 to 90 years. Every donor provided 8.5 to 10 milliliters of peripheral blood. A second PCR of about 6 to 11 cycles used a sample-barcoded 5' primer and a J-beta primer mix. TCRdb re-called the 5' RACE reads with MiXCR, one entry per CDR3 protein. The repertoire includes 1.5 million to 2 million distinct CDR3 sequences, around half of them detected once, and over 2% sits in the top ten.

This rearrangement joins TRBV6-5 to TRBJ2-3; D assignment may be TRBD1 or TRBD2 (6 bases each). The sample taken for sequencing was blood. The sequence came from a middle-aged woman in good health. The CDR3 spells CASTGAYGTDTQYF. CDR3 sequence (DNA): TGTGCCAGCACGGGGGCGTACGGAACAGATACGCAGTATTTT.